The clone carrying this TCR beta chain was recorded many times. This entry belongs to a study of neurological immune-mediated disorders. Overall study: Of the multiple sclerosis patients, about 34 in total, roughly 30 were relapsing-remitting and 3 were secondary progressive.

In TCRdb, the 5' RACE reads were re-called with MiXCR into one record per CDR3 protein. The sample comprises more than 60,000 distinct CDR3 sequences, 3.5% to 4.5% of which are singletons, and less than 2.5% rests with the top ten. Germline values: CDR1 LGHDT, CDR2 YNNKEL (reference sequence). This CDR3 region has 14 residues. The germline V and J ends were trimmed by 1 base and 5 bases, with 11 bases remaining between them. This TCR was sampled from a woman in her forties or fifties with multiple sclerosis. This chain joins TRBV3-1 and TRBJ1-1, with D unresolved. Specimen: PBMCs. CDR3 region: CASSQGPGGTEAFF. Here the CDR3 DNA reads TGTGCCAGCAGCCAAGGGCCAGGAGGGACTGAAGCTTTCTTT.